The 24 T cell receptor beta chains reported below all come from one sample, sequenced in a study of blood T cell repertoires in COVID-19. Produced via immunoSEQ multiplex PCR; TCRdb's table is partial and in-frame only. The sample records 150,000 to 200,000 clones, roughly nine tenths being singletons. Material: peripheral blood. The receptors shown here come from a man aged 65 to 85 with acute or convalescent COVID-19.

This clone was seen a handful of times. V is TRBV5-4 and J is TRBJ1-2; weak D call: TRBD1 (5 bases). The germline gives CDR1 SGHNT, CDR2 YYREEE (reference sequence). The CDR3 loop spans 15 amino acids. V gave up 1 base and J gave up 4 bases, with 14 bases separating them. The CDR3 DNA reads TGTGCCAGCAGCTTGCGGACGCAGGGTGCCTATGGCTACACCTTC. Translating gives CASSLRTQGAYGYTF.

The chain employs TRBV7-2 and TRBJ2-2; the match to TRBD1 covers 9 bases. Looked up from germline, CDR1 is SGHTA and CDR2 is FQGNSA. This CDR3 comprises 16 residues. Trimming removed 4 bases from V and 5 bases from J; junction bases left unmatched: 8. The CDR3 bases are TGTGCCAGCAGCTCCACAGGGGGCGCTCGAACCGGGGAGCTGTTTTTT. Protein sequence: CASSSTGGARTGELFF. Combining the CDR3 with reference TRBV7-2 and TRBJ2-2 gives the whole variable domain GAGVSQSPSNKVTEKGKDVELRCDPISGHTALYWYRQSLGQGLEFLIYFQGNSAPDKSGLPSDRFSAERTGGSVSTLTIQRTQQEDSAVYLCASSSTGGARTGELFFGEGSRLTVL.

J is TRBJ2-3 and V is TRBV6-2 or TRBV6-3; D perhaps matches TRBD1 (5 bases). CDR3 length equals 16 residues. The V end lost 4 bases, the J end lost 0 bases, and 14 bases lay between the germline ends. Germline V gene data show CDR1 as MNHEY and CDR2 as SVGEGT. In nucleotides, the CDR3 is TGTGCCAGCAGTTCTCACAGGTTGTTAAGCACAGATACGCAGTATTTT. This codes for CASSSHRLLSTDTQYF.

The CDR3, as DNA: TGTGCCAGCAGTTACTTACAGATTAATCAGCCCCAGCATTTT. This sequence encodes CASSYLQINQPQHF. J is TRBJ1-5 and V is TRBV6-6; D remains ambiguous. CDR3 length: 14 amino acids. V was clipped by 1 base and J by 4 bases, with 8 bases between them. CDR1 MNHNY and CDR2 SVGAGI come from the germline V gene (reference sequence).

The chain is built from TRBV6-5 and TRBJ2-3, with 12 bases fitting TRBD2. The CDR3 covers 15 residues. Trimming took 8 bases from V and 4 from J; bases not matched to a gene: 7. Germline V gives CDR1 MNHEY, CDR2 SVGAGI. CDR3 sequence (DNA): TGTGCCAGCCGCTCTAGCGGGGGGGCCCCAGATACGCAGTATTTT. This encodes CASRSSGGAPDTQYF.

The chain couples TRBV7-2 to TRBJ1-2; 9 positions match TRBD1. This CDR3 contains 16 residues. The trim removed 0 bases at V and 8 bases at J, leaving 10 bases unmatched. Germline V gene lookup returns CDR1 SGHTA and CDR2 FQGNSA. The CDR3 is CASSLAMTGTGIGYTF. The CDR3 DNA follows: TGTGCCAGCAGCTTAGCGATGACGGGGACAGGGATCGGCTACACCTTC. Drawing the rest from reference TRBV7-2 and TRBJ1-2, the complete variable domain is GAGVSQSPSNKVTEKGKDVELRCDPISGHTALYWYRQSLGQGLEFLIYFQGNSAPDKSGLPSDRFSAERTGGSVSTLTIQRTQQEDSAVYLCASSLAMTGTGIGYTFGSGTRLTVV.

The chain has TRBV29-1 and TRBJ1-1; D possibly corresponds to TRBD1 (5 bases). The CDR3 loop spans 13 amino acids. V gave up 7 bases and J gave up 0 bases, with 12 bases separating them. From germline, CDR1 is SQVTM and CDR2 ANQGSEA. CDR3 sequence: CSASQEMNTEAFF. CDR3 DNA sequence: TGCAGCGCATCACAGGAGATGAACACTGAAGCTTTCTTT.

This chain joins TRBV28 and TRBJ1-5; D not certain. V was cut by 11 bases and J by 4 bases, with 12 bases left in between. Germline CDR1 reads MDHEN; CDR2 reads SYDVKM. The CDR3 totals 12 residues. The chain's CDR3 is CARFLSNQPQHF. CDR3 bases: TGTGCCCGTTTTCTCTCGAATCAGCCCCAGCATTTT.

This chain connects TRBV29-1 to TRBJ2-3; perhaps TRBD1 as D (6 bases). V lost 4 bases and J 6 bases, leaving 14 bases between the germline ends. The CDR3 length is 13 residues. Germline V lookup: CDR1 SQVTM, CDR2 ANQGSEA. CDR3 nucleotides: TGCAGCGTTGCAATGGGGGCTTCGGATACGCAGTATTTT. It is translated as CSVAMGASDTQYF.

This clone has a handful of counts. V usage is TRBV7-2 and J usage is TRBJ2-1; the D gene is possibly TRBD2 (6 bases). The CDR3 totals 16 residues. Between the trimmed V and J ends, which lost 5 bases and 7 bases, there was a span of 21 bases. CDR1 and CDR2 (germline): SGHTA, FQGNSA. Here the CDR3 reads CASSASTGTRGNEQFF. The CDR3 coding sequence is TGTGCCAGCAGCGCCTCAACCGGGACTCGGGGGAATGAGCAGTTCTTC.

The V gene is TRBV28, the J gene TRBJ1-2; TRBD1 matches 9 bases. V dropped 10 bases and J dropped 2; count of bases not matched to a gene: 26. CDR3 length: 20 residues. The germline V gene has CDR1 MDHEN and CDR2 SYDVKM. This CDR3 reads CATNPPYYRTGARKNYGYTF. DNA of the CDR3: TGTGCCACCAACCCACCATATTACAGGACAGGGGCGAGGAAAAACTATGGCTACACCTTC.

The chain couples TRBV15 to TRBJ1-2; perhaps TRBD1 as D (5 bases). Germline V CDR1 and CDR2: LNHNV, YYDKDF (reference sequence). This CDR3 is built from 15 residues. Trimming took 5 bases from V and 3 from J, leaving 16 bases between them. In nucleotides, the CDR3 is TGTGCCACCAGCCCCGTCGGGGGAGGGGACTATGGCTACACCTTC. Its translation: CATSPVGGGDYGYTF. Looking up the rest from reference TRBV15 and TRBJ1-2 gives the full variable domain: DAMVIQNPRYQVTQFGKPVTLSCSQTLNHNVMYWYQQKSSQAPKLLFHYYDKDFNNEADTPDNFQSRRPNTSFCFLDIRSPGLGDTAMYLCATSPVGGGDYGYTFGSGTRLTVV.

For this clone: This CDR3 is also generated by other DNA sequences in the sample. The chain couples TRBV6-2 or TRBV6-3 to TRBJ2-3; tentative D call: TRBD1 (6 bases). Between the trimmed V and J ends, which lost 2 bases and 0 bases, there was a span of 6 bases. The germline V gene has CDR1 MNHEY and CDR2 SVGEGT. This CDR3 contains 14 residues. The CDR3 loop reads CASSYRGSTDTQYF. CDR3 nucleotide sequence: TGTGCCAGCAGTTACAGGGGGAGCACAGATACGCAGTATTTT.

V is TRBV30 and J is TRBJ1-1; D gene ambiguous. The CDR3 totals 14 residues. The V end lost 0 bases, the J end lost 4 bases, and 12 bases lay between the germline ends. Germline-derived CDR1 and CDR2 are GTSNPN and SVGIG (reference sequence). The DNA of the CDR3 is TGTGCCTGGAGTGTCGGCAATACGGGCACTGAAGCTTTCTTT. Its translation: CAWSVGNTGTEAFF.

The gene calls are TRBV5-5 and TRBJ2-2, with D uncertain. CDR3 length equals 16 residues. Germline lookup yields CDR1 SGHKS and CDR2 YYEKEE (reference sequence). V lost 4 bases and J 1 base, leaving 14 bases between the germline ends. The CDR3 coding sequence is TGTGCCAGCAGCCCACCAACTACATTGAACACCGGGGAGCTGTTTTTT. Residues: CASSPPTTLNTGELFF.

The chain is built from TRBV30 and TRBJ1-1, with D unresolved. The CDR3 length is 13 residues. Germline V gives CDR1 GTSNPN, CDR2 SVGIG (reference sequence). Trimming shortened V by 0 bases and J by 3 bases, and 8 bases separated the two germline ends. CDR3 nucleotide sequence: TGTGCCTGGAGTGTACGCCCGGACACTGAAGCTTTCTTT. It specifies CAWSVRPDTEAFF.

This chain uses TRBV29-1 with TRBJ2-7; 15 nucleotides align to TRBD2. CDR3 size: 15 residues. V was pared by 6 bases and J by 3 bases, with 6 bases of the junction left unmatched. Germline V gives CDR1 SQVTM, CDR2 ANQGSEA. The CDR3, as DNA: TGCAGCGTGGAGGGACTAGCGGGGGGATACTACGAGCAGTACTTC. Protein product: CSVEGLAGGYYEQYF.

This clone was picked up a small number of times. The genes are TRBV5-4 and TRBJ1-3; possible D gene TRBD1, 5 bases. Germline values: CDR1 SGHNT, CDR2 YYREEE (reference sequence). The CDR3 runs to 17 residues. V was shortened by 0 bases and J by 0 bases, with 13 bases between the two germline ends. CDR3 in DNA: TGTGCCAGCAGCTTGGGCCCAGGGACTAGCTCTGGAAACACCATATATTTT. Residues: CASSLGPGTSSGNTIYF. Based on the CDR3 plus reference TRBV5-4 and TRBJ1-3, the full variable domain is ETGVTQSPTHLIKTRGQQVTLRCSSQSGHNTVSWYQQALGQGPQFIFQYYREEENGRGNFPPRFSGLQFPNYSSELNVNALELDDSALYLCASSLGPGTSSGNTIYFGEGSWLTVV.

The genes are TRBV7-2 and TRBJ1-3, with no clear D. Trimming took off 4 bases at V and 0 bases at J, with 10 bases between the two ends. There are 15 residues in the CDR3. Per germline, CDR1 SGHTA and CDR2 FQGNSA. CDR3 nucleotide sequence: TGTGCCAGCAGCTACACACCCAGCTCTGGAAACACCATATATTTT. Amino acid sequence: CASSYTPSSGNTIYF.

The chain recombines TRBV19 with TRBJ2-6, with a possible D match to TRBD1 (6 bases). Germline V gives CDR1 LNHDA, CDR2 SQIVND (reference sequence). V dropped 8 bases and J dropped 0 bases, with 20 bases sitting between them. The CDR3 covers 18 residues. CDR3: CASRASTGPISGANVLTF. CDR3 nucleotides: TGTGCCAGTCGGGCCTCGACAGGACCCATCTCTGGGGCCAACGTCCTGACTTTC.

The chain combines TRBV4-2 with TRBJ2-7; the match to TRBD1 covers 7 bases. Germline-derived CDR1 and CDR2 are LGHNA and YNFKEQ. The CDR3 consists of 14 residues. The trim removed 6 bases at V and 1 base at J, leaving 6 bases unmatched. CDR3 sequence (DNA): TGTGCCAGCAGACGCCGGGACAGTTCCTACGAGCAGTACTTC. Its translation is CASRRRDSSYEQYF.

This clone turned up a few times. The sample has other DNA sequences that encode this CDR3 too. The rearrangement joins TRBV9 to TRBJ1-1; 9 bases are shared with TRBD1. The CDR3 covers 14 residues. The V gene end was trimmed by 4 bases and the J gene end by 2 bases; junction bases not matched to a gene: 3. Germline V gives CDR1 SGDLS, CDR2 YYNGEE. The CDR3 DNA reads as TGTGCCAGCAGCCCGGGACAGGGAAACACTGAAGCTTTCTTT. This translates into CASSPGQGNTEAFF.

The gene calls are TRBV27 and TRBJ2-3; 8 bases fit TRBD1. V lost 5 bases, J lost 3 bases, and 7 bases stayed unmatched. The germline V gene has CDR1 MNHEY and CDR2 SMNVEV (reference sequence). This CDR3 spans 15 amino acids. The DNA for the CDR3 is TGTGCCAGCAGTACGACAGGGGCGAGAACAGATACGCAGTATTTT. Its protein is CASSTTGARTDTQYF.

In DNA form, the CDR3 reads TGCGCCAGCAGCCTCAGTTCGTTCTCTGGAAACACCATATATTTT. Protein sequence: CASSLSSFSGNTIYF. V and J are TRBV4-1 and TRBJ1-3; D gene ambiguous. The CDR3 length is 15 residues. Per germline, CDR1 MGHRA and CDR2 YSYEKL. Trimming stripped 4 bases from V and 0 bases from J, with 10 bases between.